The clone carrying this TCR beta chain was counted once. The source of the sample is a study of cytomegalovirus exposure and HLA in healthy donors. Germline loops: CDR1 MNHEY, CDR2 SVGAGI. V was trimmed by 6 bases and J by 4 bases, leaving 15 bases between them. The CDR3 runs to 14 residues. PCR primers comprised 60 Vbeta and 13 Jbeta primers. Assay: immunoSEQ multiplex PCR; the TCRdb copy retains only in-frame clones and omits some. This sample has tens of thousands of clones, with 60% to 80% found just once. This receptor was obtained from a middle-aged man in good health and CMV-seronegative. The sample consisted of PBMCs. This chain connects TRBV6-5 to TRBJ1-2; weak D call: TRBD1 (5 bases). The CDR3 DNA reads TGTGCCAGCAGCTCAAGGGGATCGGGCTATGGCTACACCTTC. This encodes CASSSRGSGYGYTF.